Below, 15 T cell receptor beta chains from the same sample are listed, as sequenced in a study of identical twins. TCRdb used MiXCR to reprocess the 5' RACE reads, holding one entry per CDR3 protein. The repertoire includes about 790,000 distinct CDR3 sequences, over 15% of them detected once, and about 12% sits in the top ten. This sample was shared with a second study, whose subject was T cells expressing NK-cell markers.

Sequencing used PBMCs. These receptors were collected from a woman aged 18-35 years in good health.

This clonotype was seen more than once but under ten times. J is TRBJ2-1 and V is TRBV6-1; 11 bases fit TRBD2. Trimming cost V 3 bases and J 3 bases; bases outside gene matches: 4. There are 16 residues in the CDR3. Germline V gene sequence: CDR1 MNHNS, CDR2 SASEGT. The CDR3 sequence is CASSDLAGGLYNEQFF. For the CDR3, the DNA is TGTGCCAGCAGTGACCTAGCGGGGGGCCTCTACAATGAGCAGTTCTTC.

Only a few counts were recorded for this clonotype. V usage is TRBV12-3 or TRBV12-4 and J usage is TRBJ1-1; the D gene is possibly TRBD1 (6 bases). Trimming stripped 4 bases from V and 0 bases from J, with 12 bases between. This CDR3 spans 15 amino acids. CDR3 nucleotides: TGTGCCAGCAGTTCGTACAGGGACATGAACACTGAAGCTTTCTTT. Its translation is CASSSYRDMNTEAFF.

The V and J genes are TRBV4-2 and TRBJ2-7, with TRBD1 identical over 7 bases. Trimming cost V 1 base and J 2 bases; bases outside gene matches: 14. Germline CDR1 reads LGHNA; CDR2 reads YNFKEQ. The CDR3 is made up of 18 amino acids. Here the CDR3 DNA reads TGTGCCAGCAGCCAAGGGGGACCGGGACAGCGCACCCCCTACGAGCAGTACTTC. Encoded protein: CASSQGGPGQRTPYEQYF.

This clonotype was counted between two and nine times. The rearrangement joins TRBV6-2 or TRBV6-3 to TRBJ2-1, with a tentative D call TRBD1 (6 bases). This CDR3 has 15 residues. Germline CDR1 MNHEY, CDR2 SVGEGT. The V end lost 4 bases, the J end lost 7 bases, and 17 bases lay between the germline ends. CDR3 in amino acids: CASSSLNQGLNEQFF. The CDR3 DNA reads TGTGCCAGCAGTTCGTTAAATCAGGGGCTAAATGAGCAGTTCTTC.

The chain carries TRBV7-3 and TRBJ2-3, with 7 bases that match TRBD2. Germline V gives CDR1 SGHTA, CDR2 FQGTGA. There are 15 residues in the CDR3. Losses at the gene ends were 5 bases for V and 5 bases for J; bases not matched to a gene: 10. The CDR3 DNA follows: TGTGCCAGCAGCCGGAGCGGGGAGGGTTTAGATACGCAGTATTTT. Encoded protein: CASSRSGEGLDTQYF.

There are a few counts of this clonotype. J is TRBJ2-1 and V is TRBV29-1, with no clear D. Germline V gene lookup returns CDR1 SQVTM and CDR2 ANQGSEA. This CDR3 contains 14 residues. Trimming cost V 2 bases and J 4 bases, with 12 bases left between them. CDR3 coding DNA: TGCAGCGTTGAAACCGGGTTTTTGTACAATGAGCAGTTCTTC. Encoded protein: CSVETGFLYNEQFF.

This clonotype was found a few times. V usage is TRBV6-1 and J usage is TRBJ2-3, with 8 positions matching TRBD1. The CDR3 covers 14 residues. Looked up from germline, CDR1 is MNHNS and CDR2 is SASEGT. Trimming removed 6 bases from V and 4 bases from J; junction bases left unmatched: 6. The CDR3 DNA is TGTGCCAGCAGGCGAGGACAGGGCGCAGATACGCAGTATTTT. It is translated as CASRRGQGADTQYF.

The chain joins TRBV20-1 to TRBJ2-3; 11 bases are a match to TRBD2. This CDR3 has 17 residues. Germline V gene lookup returns CDR1 DFQATT and CDR2 SNEGSKA (reference sequence). V trimming: 3 bases; J trimming: 0 bases; junction bases outside the gene matches: 8. The CDR3 here is CSASRASGGRSTDTQYF. The CDR3 DNA sequence: TGCAGTGCTAGTCGGGCTAGCGGGGGGCGCAGCACAGATACGCAGTATTTT.

There are many counts of this clonotype. The CDR3 DNA sequence: TGCAGTGCTAAGACCGGAGAGACCCAGTACTTC. Translation: CSAKTGETQYF. This chain uses TRBV20-1 with TRBJ2-5; D not certain. Germline lookup yields CDR1 DFQATT and CDR2 SNEGSKA (reference sequence). The CDR3 length is 11 residues. V gave up 4 bases and J gave up 4 bases, with 7 bases separating them.

This clonotype was found once. The junction departs from the called germline gene at one end, perhaps through a read error. This chain connects TRBV20-1 to TRBJ2-5; 12 nucleotides match TRBD2. The CDR3 extends over 16 amino acids. In germline, CDR1 is DFQATT, CDR2 SNEGSKA (reference sequence). The CDR3 protein is CSARGRLAGGREIQYF. The CDR3 DNA follows: TGCAGTGCTAGAGGCCGTCTAGCGGGAGGGCGTGAGATCCAGTACTTC.

This rearrangement joins TRBV2 to TRBJ1-6; perhaps TRBD1 as D (6 bases). Germline V CDR1 and CDR2: SNHLY, FYNNEI. Trimming cost V 8 bases and J 1 base, with 21 bases left between them. This CDR3 comprises 18 residues. CDR3 loop: CASAPERGGRSYNSPLHF. The DNA of the CDR3 is TGTGCCAGCGCACCGGAAAGGGGGGGCCGGTCCTATAATTCACCCCTCCACTTT. The full variable domain, its missing parts supplied by reference TRBV2 and TRBJ1-6, is EPEVTQTPSHQVTQMGQEVILRCVPISNHLYFYWYRQILGQKVEFLVSFYNNEISEKSEIFDDQFSVERPDGSNFTLKIRSTKLEDSAMYFCASAPERGGRSYNSPLHFGNGTRLTVT.

The chain has TRBV16 and TRBJ1-5; 8 positions match TRBD1. J was trimmed by 2 bases and V by 0 bases; bases with no gene match: 3. Germline V lookup: CDR1 KGHSY, CDR2 FQNENV. The CDR3 spans 16 residues. This chain's CDR3 is CASSQSTGGRNQPQHF. CDR3 DNA sequence: TGTGCCAGCAGCCAATCAACAGGGGGACGCAATCAGCCCCAGCATTTT.

This clonotype has just a few counts. This chain uses TRBV12-3 or TRBV12-4 with TRBJ2-7; D possibly corresponds to TRBD1 (5 bases). The CDR3 sequence is 14 residues long. V gave up 7 bases and J gave up 2 bases, with 15 bases separating them. The CDR3 loop reads CASTLWSGTYEQYF. CDR3 DNA: TGTGCCAGCACCTTGTGGTCAGGGACCTACGAGCAGTACTTC.

A few counts support this clonotype. The chain links TRBV20-1 to TRBJ2-3; D possibly corresponds to TRBD2 (6 bases). CDR1 is DFQATT and CDR2 is SNEGSKA in the germline V gene (reference sequence). This CDR3 contains 13 residues. Between the trimmed V and J ends, which lost 6 bases and 4 bases, there was a span of 14 bases. The CDR3 bases are TGCAGTGCCCAAGGAGGAGGGGCAGATACGCAGTATTTT. Its translation is CSAQGGGADTQYF.

This clonotype has only a few counts. The chain links TRBV20-1 to TRBJ2-1, with a possible D match to TRBD2 (6 bases). The CDR3 is made up of 14 amino acids. V gave up 5 bases and J gave up 5 bases, with 16 bases separating them. Germline lookup yields CDR1 DFQATT and CDR2 SNEGSKA (reference sequence). CDR3 sequence: CSAGPSVIHNEQFF. In DNA, the CDR3 is TGCAGTGCTGGACCTAGCGTCATCCACAATGAGCAGTTCTTC.